This TCR beta chain came from a study of T cells in Graves' hyperthyroidism and ophthalmopathy. From germline, CDR1 is SEHNR and CDR2 FQNEAQ (reference sequence). The V and J ends lost 3 bases and 2 bases respectively, with 10 bases between them. The CDR3 is 14 amino acids. This clonotype was recorded many times. From RNA transcripts, TCR beta CDR3 regions were amplified. HTBI primers were employed in a first-round RT-PCR of the TCR CDR3. Using its own MiXCR run on the multiplex PCR reads, TCRdb lists one record per CDR3 protein. The table shows more than 550,000 distinct CDR3 sequences, with roughly 45% occurring only once.

Specimen: peripheral blood or thyroid tissue (not recorded which). This sequence joins TRBV7-9 and TRBJ2-5, with D perhaps matching TRBD2 (6 bases). The TCR comes from an adult man with Graves' disease, either hyperthyroidism or ophthalmopathy (not recorded which). The CDR3 loop is CASSLSAGQETQYF. CDR3 nucleotides: TGTGCCAGCAGCTTGTCGGCGGGGCAAGAGACCCAGTACTTC. The variable domain in full, with the rest retrieved from reference TRBV7-9 and TRBJ2-5, is DTGVSQNPRHKITKRGQNVTFRCDPISEHNRLYWYRQTLGQGPEFLTYFQNEAQLEKSRLLSDRFSAERPKGSFSTLEIQRTEQGDSAMYLCASSLSAGQETQYFGPGTRLLVL.